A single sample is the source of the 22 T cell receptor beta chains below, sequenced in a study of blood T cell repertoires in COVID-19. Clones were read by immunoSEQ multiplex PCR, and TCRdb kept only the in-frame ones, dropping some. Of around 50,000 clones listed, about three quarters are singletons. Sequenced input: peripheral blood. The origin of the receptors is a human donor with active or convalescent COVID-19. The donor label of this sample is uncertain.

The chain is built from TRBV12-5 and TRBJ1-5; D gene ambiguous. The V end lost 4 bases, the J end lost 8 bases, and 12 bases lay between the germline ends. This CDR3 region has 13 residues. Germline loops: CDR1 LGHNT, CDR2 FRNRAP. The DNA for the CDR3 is TGTGCTAGTGGTTCAAATACCGGAGAGCCCCAGCATTTT. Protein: CASGSNTGEPQHF. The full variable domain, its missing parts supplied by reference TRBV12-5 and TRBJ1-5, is DARVTQTPRHKVTEMGQEVTMRCQPILGHNTVFWYRQTMMQGLELLAYFRNRAPLDDSGMPKDRFSAEMPDATLATLKIQPSEPRDSAVYFCASGSNTGEPQHFGDGTRLSIL.

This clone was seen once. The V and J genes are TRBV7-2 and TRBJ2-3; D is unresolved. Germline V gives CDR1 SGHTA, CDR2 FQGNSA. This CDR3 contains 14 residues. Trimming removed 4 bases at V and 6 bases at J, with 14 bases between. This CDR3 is CASSYSSAPDTQYF. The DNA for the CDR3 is TGTGCCAGCAGCTATAGTTCCGCCCCGGATACGCAGTATTTT.

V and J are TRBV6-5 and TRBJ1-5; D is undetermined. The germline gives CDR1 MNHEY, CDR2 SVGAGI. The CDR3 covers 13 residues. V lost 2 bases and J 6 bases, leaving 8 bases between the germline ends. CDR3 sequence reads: CASSYARGQPQHF. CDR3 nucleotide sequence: TGTGCCAGCAGTTACGCACGAGGTCAGCCCCAGCATTTT.

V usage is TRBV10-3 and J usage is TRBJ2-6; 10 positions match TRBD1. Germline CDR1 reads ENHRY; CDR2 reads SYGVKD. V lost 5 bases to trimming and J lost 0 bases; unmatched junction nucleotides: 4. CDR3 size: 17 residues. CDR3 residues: CAISRQGAFSGANVLTF. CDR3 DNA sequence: TGTGCCATCAGTCGACAGGGGGCTTTCTCTGGGGCCAACGTCCTGACTTTC.

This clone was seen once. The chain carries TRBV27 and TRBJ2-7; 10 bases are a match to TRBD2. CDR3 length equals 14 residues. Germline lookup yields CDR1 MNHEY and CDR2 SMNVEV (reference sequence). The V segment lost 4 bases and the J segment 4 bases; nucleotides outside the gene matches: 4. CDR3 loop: CASSWEAGGYEQYF. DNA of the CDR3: TGTGCCAGCAGTTGGGAAGCGGGAGGGTACGAGCAGTACTTC.

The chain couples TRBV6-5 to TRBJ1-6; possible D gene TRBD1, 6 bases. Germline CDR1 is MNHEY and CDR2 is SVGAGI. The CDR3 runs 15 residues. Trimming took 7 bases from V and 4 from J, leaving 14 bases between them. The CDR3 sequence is CASTSGQLYNSPLHF. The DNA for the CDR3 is TGTGCCAGCACTTCTGGACAGCTTTATAATTCACCCCTCCACTTT.

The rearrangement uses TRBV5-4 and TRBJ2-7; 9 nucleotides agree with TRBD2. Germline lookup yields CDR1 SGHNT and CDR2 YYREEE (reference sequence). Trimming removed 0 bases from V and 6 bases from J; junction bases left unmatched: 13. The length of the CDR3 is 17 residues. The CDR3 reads CASSLGWASGAGGEQYF. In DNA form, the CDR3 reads TGTGCCAGCAGCTTGGGATGGGCTAGCGGGGCCGGCGGCGAGCAGTACTTC.

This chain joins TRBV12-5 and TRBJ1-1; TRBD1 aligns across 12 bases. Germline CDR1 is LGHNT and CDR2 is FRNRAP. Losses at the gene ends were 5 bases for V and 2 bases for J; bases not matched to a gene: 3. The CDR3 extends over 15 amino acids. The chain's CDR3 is CASGKGQGANTEAFF. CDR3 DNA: TGTGCTAGTGGTAAGGGACAGGGGGCTAACACTGAAGCTTTCTTT.

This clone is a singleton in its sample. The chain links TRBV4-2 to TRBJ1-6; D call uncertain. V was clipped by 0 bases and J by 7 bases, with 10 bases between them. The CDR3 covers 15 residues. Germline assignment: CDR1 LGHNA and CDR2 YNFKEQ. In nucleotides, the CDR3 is TGTGCCAGCAGCCAAGAACCACGGTCGAATTCACCCCTCCACTTT. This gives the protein CASSQEPRSNSPLHF.

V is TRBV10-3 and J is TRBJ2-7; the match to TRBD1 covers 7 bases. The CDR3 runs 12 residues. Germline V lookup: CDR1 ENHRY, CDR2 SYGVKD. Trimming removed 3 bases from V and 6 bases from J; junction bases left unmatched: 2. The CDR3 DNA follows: TGTGCCATCAGTGACAGGGGGATCGAGCAGTACTTC. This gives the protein CAISDRGIEQYF.

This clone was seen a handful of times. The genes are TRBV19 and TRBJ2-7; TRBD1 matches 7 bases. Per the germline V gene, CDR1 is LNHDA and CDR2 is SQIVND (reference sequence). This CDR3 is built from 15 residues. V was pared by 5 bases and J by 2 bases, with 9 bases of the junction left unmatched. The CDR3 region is CASSGLDRTPYEQYF. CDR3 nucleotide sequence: TGTGCCAGTAGTGGGTTGGACAGGACCCCCTACGAGCAGTACTTC.

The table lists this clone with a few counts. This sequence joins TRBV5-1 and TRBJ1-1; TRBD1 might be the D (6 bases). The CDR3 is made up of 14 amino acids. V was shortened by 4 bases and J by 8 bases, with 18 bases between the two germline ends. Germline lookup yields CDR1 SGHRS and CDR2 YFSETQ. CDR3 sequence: CASSDQQGITEAFF. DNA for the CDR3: TGCGCCAGCAGCGATCAACAGGGAATCACCGAAGCTTTCTTT.

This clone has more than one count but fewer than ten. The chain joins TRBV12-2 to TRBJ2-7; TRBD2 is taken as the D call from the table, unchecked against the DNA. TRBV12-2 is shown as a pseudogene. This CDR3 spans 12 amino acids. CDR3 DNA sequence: TGTGCAAGTCGCTTAGCCCCTCCCGAGCAGTACTTC. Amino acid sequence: CASRLAPPEQYF.

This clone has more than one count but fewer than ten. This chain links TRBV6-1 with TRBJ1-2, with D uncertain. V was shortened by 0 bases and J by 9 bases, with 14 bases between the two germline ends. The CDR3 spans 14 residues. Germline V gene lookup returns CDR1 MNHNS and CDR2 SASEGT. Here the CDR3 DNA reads TGTGCCAGCAGTGAAGCGTTGCGGTCACAACGCTACACCTTC. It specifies CASSEALRSQRYTF.

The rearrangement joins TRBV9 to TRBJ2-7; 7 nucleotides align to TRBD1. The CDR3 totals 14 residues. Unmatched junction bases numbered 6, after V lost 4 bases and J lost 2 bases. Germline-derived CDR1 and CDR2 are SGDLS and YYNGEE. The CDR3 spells CASSLGTAPYEQYF. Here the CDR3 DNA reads TGTGCCAGCAGCCTAGGGACAGCTCCCTACGAGCAGTACTTC.

CDR3 sequence: CASSRTPSDPNTGELFF. Here the CDR3 DNA reads TGTGCCAGCTCACGAACCCCTAGCGACCCGAACACCGGGGAGCTGTTTTTT. V is TRBV18 and J is TRBJ2-2; TRBD2 might be the D (6 bases). Trimming removed 4 bases at V and 0 bases at J, with 15 bases between. There are 17 residues in the CDR3. Germline CDR1 reads KGHSH; CDR2 reads LQKENI.

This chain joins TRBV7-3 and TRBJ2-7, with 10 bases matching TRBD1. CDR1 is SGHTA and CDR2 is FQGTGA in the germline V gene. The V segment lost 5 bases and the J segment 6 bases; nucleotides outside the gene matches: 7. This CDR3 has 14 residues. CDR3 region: CASSPDRGRREQYF. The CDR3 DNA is TGTGCCAGCAGCCCTGACAGGGGGCGACGCGAGCAGTACTTC.

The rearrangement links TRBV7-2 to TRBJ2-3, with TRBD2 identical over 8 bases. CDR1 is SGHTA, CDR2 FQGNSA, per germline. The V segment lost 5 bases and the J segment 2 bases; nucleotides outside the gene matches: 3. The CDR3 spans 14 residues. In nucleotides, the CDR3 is TGTGCCAGCAGCCGCGGGAGGACCACAGATACGCAGTATTTT. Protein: CASSRGRTTDTQYF.

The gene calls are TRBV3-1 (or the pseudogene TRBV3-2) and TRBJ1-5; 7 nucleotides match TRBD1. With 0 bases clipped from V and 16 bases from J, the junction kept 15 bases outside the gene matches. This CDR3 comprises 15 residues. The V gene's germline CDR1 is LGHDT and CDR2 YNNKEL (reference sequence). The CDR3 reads CASSQDPLWTGRVHF. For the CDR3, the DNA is TGTGCCAGCAGCCAAGACCCCCTCTGGACAGGTAGGGTACATTTT.

DNA of the CDR3: TGTGCCAGCAGCCGAAGACAGGGGAGGGATTCACCCCTCCACTTT. It encodes CASSRRQGRDSPLHF. The rearrangement links TRBV7-9 to TRBJ1-6; 8 bases are a match to TRBD1. The J segment lost 8 bases and the V segment lost 5 bases, leaving 8 bases of the junction unmatched. This CDR3 contains 15 residues. The germline V gene encodes CDR1 SEHNR and CDR2 FQNEAQ (reference sequence).

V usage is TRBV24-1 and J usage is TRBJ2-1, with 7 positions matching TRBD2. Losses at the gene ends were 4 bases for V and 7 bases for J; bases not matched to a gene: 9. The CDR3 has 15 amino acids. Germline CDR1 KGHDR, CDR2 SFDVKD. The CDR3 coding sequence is TGTGCCACCAGTGAAAGAAGCGGGAAGAGGAATGAGCAGTTCTTC. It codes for CATSERSGKRNEQFF.

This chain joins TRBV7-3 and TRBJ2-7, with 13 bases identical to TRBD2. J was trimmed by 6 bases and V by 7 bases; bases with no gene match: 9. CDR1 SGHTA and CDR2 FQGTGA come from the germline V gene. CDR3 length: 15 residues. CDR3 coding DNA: TGTGCCAGCACCCCGTCGGGACTAGCGGGATCCGAGCAGTACTTC. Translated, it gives CASTPSGLAGSEQYF.